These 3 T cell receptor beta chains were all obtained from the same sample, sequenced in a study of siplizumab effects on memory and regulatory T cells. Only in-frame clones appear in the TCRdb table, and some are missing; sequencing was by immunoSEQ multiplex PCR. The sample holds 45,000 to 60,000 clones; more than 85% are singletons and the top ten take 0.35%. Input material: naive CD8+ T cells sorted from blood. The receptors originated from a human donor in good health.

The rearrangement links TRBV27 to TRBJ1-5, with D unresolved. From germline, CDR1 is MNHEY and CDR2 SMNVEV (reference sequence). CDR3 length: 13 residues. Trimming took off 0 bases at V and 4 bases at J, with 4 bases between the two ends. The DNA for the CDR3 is TGTGCCAGCAGTTTATCAGGGAATCAGCCCCAGCATTTT. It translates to CASSLSGNQPQHF.

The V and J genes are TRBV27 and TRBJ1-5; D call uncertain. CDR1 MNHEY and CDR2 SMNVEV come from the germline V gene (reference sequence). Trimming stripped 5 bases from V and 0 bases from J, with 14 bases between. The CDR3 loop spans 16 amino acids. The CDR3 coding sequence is TGTGCCAGCAGTCCCGGATCAGCGTATAGCAATCAGCCCCAGCATTTT. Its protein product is CASSPGSAYSNQPQHF.

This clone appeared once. The CDR3 DNA reads TGTGCCACGGCAGGGGGGTCCGGAAACACCATATATTTT. Translation gives CATAGGSGNTIYF. The V gene is TRBV15, the J gene TRBJ1-3; 7 positions match TRBD1. The trim removed 9 bases at V and 4 bases at J, leaving 6 bases unmatched. Germline CDR1 reads LNHNV; CDR2 reads YYDKDF (reference sequence). The CDR3 has 13 amino acids.